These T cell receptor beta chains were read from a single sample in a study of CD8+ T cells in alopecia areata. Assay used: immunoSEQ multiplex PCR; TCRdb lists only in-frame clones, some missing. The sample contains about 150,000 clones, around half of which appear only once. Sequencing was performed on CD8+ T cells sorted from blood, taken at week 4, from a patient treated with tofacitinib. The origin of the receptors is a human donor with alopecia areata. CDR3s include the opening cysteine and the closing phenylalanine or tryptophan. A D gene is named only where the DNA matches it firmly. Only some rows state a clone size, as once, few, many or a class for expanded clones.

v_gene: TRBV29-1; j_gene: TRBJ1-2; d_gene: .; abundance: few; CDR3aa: CSVEVLGLNGYTF; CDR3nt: TGCAGCGTTGAAGTTCTGGGGCTGAATGGCTACACCTTC
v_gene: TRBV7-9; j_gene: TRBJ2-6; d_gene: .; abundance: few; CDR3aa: CASSLGRAGANVLTF; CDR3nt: TGTGCCAGCAGCCTGGGAAGGGCCGGGGCCAACGTCCTGACTTTC
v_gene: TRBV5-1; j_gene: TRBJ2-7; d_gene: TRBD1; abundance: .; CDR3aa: CASSLGAGGHGDEQYF; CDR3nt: TGCGCCAGCAGCTTGGGCGCAGGGGGCCACGGGGACGAGCAGTACTTC
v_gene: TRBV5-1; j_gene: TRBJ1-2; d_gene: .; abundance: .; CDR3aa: CAYRAGYTF; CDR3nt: TGCGCCTACAGGGCCGGCTACACCTTC
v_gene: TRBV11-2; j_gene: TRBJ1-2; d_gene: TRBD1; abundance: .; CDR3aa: CASSLPDGTGGYGYTF; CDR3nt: TGTGCCAGCAGCTTACCCGACGGGACAGGGGGCTATGGCTACACCTTC
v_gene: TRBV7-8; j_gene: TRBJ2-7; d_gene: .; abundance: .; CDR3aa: CASSSGGVAYEQYF; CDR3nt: TGTGCCAGCAGCTCGGGTGGGGTAGCCTACGAGCAGTACTTC
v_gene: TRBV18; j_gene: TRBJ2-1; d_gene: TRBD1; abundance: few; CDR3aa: CASSMEDRGHEQFF; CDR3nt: TGTGCCAGCTCCATGGAGGACAGGGGGCATGAGCAGTTCTTC
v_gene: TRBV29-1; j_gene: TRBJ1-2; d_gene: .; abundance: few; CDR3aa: CSVGTVNYGYTF; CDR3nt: TGCAGCGTTGGAACCGTTAACTATGGCTACACCTTC
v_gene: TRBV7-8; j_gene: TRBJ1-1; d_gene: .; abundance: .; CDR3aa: CASSLGGENTEAFF; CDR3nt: TGTGCCAGCAGCTTAGGGGGCGAGAACACTGAAGCTTTCTTT
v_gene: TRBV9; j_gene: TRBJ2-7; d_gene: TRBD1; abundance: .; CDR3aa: CASSPGDRLAEQYF; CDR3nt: TGTGCCAGCAGCCCCGGGGACAGACTGGCCGAGCAGTACTTC
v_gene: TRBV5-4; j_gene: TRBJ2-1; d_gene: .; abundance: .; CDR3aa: CASNGQSNEQFF; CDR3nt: TGTGCCAGCAACGGACAGAGCAATGAGCAGTTCTTC
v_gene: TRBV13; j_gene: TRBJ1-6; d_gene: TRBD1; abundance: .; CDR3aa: CASSPGQGINSPLHF; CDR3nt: TGTGCCAGCAGCCCGGGACAGGGAATTAATTCACCCCTCCACTTT
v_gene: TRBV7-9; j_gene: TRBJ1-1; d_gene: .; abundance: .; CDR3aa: CASSLWTNTEAFF; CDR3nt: TGTGCCAGCAGCTTATGGACCAACACTGAAGCTTTCTTT
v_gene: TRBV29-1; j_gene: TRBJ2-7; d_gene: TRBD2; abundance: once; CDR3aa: CSVELEGAGVHSYEQYF; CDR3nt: TGCAGCGTTGAGCTGGAGGGAGCGGGGGTTCACTCCTACGAGCAGTACTTC
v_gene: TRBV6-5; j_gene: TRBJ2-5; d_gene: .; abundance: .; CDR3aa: CASRWGDQETQYF; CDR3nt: TGTGCCAGCAGATGGGGGGACCAAGAGACCCAGTACTTC
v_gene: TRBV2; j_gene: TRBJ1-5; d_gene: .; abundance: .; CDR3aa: CASSSTGLQPQHF; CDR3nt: TGTGCCAGCAGCTCGACAGGTCTCCAGCCCCAGCATTTT
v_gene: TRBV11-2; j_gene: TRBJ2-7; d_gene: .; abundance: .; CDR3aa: CASSFEASFYEQYF; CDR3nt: TGTGCCAGCAGCTTTGAGGCTAGCTTTTATGAGCAGTACTTC
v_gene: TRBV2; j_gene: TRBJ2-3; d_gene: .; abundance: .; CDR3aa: CASSESGSTDTQYF; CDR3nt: TGTGCCAGCAGTGAATCGGGTAGCACAGATACGCAGTATTTT
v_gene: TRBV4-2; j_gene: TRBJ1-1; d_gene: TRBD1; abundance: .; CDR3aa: CASSHGQGNTEAFF; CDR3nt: TGTGCCAGCAGCCACGGACAGGGGAACACTGAAGCTTTCTTT
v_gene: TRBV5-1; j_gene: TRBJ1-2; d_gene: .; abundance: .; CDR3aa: CASSLSPDTIVYGYTF; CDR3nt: TGCGCCAGCAGCTTATCCCCGGACACTATTGTCTATGGCTACACCTTC
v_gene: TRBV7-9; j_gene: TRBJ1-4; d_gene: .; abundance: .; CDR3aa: CASSLGQNIVANEKLFF; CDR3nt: TGTGCCAGCAGCTTAGGACAAAACATAGTAGCTAATGAAAAACTGTTTTTT
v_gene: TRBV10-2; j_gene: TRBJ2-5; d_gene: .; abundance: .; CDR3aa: CASRDWKGEEETQYF; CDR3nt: TGCGCCAGTAGGGACTGGAAGGGAGAAGAAGAGACCCAGTACTTC
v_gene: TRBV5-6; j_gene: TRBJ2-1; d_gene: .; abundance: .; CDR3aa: CASSTWINEQFF; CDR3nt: TGTGCCAGCAGCACTTGGATAAATGAGCAGTTCTTC
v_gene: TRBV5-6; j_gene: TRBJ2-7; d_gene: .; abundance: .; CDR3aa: CASSLASGVYEQYF; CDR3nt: TGTGCCAGCAGCTTGGCGTCTGGGGTCTACGAGCAGTACTTC
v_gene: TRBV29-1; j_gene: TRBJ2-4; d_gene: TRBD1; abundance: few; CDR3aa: CSGRDSENIQYF; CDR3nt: TGCAGCGGCCGGGACAGCGAAAACATTCAGTACTTC
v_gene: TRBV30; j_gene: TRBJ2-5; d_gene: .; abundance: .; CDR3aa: CAWTMDSQETQYF; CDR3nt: TGTGCCTGGACTATGGACTCCCAAGAGACCCAGTACTTC
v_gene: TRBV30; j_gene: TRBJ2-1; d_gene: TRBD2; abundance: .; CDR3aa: CACQRGGPYNEQFF; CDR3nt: TGTGCCTGCCAGCGGGGGGGCCCCTACAATGAGCAGTTCTTC
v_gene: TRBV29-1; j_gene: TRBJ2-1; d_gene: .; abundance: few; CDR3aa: CSAVENEQFF; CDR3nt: TGCAGCGCGGTGGAAAATGAGCAGTTCTTC
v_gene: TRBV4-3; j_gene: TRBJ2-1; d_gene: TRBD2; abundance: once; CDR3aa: CASSQDRASGGPGEQFF; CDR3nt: TGCGCCAGCAGCCAAGATCGGGCTAGCGGGGGGCCGGGTGAGCAGTTCTTC
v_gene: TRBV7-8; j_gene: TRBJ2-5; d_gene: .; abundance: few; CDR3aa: CASSLVGLSQETQYF; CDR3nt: TGTGCCAGCAGCTTAGTGGGCCTGAGCCAAGAGACCCAGTACTTC
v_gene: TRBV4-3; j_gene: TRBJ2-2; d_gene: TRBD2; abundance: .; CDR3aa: CASSQDLTTGGPNTGELFF; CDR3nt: TGCGCCAGCAGCCAAGATTTGACCACGGGGGGTCCCAACACCGGGGAGCTGTTTTTT
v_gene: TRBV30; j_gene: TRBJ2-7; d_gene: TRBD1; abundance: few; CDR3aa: CAWSTGVAYEQYF; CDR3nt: TGTGCCTGGAGTACAGGGGTGGCGTACGAGCAGTACTTC
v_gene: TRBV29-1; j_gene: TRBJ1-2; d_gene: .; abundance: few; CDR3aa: CSVEWFYGYTF; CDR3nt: TGCAGCGTTGAATGGTTCTATGGCTACACCTTC
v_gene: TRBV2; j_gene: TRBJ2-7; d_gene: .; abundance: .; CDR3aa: CASSEGYSYEQYF; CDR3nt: TGTGCCAGCAGTGAGGGGTACAGCTACGAGCAGTACTTC
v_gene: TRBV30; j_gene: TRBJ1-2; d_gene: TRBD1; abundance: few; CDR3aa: CAWRQGASGYTF; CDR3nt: TGTGCCTGGCGACAGGGGGCGAGTGGCTACACCTTC
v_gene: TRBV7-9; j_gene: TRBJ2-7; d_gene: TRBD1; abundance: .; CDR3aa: CASSASQGALHEQYF; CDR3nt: TGTGCCAGCAGCGCGAGTCAGGGGGCCCTCCACGAGCAGTACTTC
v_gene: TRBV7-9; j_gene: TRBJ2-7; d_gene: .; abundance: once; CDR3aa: CASSLTGHYEQYF; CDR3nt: TGTGCCAGCAGCCTAACCGGGCACTACGAGCAGTACTTC
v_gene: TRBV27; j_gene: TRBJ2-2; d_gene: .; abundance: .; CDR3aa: CASSPLDRNTGELFF; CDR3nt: TGTGCCAGCAGCCCGTTGGACAGGAACACCGGGGAGCTGTTTTTT
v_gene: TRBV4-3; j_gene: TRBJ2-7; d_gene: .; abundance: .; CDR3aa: CASSHAQGSAYEQYF; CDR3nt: TGCGCCAGCAGCCACGCACAGGGATCGGCCTACGAGCAGTACTTC
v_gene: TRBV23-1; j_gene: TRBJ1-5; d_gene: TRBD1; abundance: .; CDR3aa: CASNKTGDSQPQHF; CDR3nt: TGCGCCAGCAACAAGACAGGGGATAGTCAGCCCCAGCATTTT
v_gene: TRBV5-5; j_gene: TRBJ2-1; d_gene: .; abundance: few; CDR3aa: CASSWTLAGEQFF; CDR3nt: TGTGCCAGCAGCTGGACCCTAGCCGGGGAGCAGTTCTTC
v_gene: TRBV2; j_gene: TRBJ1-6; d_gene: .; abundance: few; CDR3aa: CASSEWANSPLHF; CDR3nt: TGTGCCAGCAGTGAATGGGCGAATTCACCCCTCCACTTT
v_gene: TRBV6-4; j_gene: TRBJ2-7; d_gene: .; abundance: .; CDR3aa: CASSDATGISYEQYF; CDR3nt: TGTGCCAGCAGTGACGCCACAGGGATCTCCTACGAGCAGTACTTC
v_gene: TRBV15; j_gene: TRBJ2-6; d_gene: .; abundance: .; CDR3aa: CATSRGVVAGANVLTF; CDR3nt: TGTGCCACCAGCAGAGGGGTTGTAGCTGGGGCCAACGTCCTGACTTTC
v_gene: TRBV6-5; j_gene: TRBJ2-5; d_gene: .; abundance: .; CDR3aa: CASGGAQETQYF; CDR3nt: TGTGCCAGCGGGGGGGCCCAAGAGACCCAGTACTTC
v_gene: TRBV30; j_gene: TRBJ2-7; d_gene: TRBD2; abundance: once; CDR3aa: CAWSVLAGGPYEQYF; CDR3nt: TGTGCCTGGAGTGTTCTAGCGGGGGGGCCTTACGAGCAGTACTTC
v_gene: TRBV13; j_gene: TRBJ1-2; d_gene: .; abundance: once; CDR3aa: CASSSDTDGYTF; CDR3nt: TGTGCCAGCAGCTCCGACACCGATGGCTACACCTTC
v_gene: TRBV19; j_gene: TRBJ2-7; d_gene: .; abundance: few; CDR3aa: CASSPQGYEQYF; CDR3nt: TGTGCCAGTAGCCCACAGGGCTACGAGCAGTACTTC
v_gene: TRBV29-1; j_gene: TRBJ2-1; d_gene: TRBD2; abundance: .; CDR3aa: CSVVAGDYNEQFF; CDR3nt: TGCAGCGTTGTAGCGGGGGACTACAATGAGCAGTTCTTC
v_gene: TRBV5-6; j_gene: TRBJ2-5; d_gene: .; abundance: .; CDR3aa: CASSFLETQYF; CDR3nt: TGTGCCAGCAGCTTCCTAGAGACCCAGTACTTC
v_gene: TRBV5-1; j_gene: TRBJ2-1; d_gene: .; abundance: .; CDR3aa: CASSFEGNEQFF; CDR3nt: TGCGCCAGCAGCTTCGAAGGGAATGAGCAGTTCTTC
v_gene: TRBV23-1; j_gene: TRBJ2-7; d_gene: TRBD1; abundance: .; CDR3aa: CASSQSTRGQETYEQYF; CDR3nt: TGCGCCAGCAGTCAATCAACCCGCGGACAGGAAACCTACGAGCAGTACTTC
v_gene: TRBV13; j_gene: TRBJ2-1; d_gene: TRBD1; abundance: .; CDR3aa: CASSEGQGAFYEQFF; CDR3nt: TGTGCCAGCAGCGAGGGACAGGGGGCGTTTTATGAGCAGTTCTTC